This TCR beta chain was retrieved from a study of Graves' ophthalmopathy and Graves' hyperthyroidism. Notes on the study in general: The authors also found most expanded thyroid clonotypes above 0.001 frequency in blood.

The study amplified TCR beta CDR3 regions using RNA transcripts. First-round RT-PCR used HTBI primers; second-round multiplex PCR followed. MiXCR was run by TCRdb on the multiplex PCR reads, yielding one entry per CDR3 protein. The sample has some 1.1 million distinct CDR3 sequences; less than 45% are singletons. This CDR3 spans 16 amino acids. The germline V gene has CDR1 SGDLS and CDR2 YYNGEE. V lost 0 bases to trimming and J lost 3 bases, with 16 bases between them. In this sample, this clonotype turned up many times. Its specificity is unknown. Orbital computed tomography, thyroid ultrasound, TRAb, serum thyroxine and clinical symptoms formed the basis of diagnosis.

Sequenced: peripheral blood or thyroid tissue (not recorded which). The gene calls are TRBV9 and TRBJ2-7; D assignment may be TRBD1 or TRBD2 (5 bases each). This receptor was identified in an adult man with Graves' hyperthyroidism. CDR3 sequence (DNA): TGTGCCAGCAGCGTAGGACCAGGGACGGAGAACTACGAGCAGTACTTC. Translation gives CASSVGPGTENYEQYF.